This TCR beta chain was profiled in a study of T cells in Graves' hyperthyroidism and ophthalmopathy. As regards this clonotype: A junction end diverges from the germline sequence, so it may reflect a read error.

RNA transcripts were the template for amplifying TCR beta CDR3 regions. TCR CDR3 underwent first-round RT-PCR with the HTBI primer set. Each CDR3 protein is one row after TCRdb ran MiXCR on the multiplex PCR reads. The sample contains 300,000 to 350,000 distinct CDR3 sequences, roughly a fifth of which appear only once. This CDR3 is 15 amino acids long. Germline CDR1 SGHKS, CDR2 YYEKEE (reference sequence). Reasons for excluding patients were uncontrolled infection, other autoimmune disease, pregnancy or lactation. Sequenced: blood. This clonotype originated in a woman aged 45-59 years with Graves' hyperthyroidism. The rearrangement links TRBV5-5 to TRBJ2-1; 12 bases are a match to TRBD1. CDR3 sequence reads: CASSLWGQGAYEQFF. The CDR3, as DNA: TGCGCCAGCAGCTTGTGGGGACAGGGGGCATATGAGCAGTTCTTC.